This T cell receptor (beta chain) was retrieved from a study of blood T cell repertoires in COVID-19. Sequenced by immunoSEQ multiplex PCR; TCRdb stores in-frame clones only, minus some. Of some 44,000 clones listed, roughly 82% are singletons. In this sample, this clone turned up a few times. Germline CDR1 SGHTA, CDR2 FQGTGA. CDR3 length: 15 amino acids. V dropped 2 bases and J dropped 5 bases, with 16 bases sitting between them. The source material was peripheral blood. This receptor was obtained from a woman in her sixties with acute or convalescent COVID-19. The rearrangement uses TRBV7-3 and TRBJ2-7, with D uncertain. The CDR3 here is CASSLSQTFINEQYF. The CDR3 region has the DNA TGTGCCAGCAGCTTATCCCAGACTTTTATCAACGAGCAGTACTTC.